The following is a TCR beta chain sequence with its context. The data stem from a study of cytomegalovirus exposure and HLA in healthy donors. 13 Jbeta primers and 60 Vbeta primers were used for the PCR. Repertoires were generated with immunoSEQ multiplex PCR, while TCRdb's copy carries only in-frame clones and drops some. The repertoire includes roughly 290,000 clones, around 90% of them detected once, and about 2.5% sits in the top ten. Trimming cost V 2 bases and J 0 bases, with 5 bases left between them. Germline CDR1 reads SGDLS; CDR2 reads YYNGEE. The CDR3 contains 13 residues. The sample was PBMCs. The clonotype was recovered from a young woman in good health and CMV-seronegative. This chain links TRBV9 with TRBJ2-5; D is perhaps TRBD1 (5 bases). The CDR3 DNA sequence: TGTGCCAGCAGCGTCAGGGACCAAGAGACCCAGTACTTC. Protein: CASSVRDQETQYF. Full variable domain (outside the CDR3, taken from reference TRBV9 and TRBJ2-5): DSGVTQTPKHLITATGQRVTLRCSPRSGDLSVYWYQQSLDQGLQFLIQYYNGEERAKGNILERFSAQQFPDLHSELNLSSLELGDSALYFCASSVRDQETQYFGPGTRLLVL.